This T cell receptor (beta chain) was captured by sequencing in a study of OX40 agonist ivuxolimab in advanced cancers. Turning to the study itself: Patients received ivuxolimab, an agonistic anti-OX40 (CD134) antibody.

The V and J ends lost 5 bases and 2 bases, in that order; junction bases with no gene match: 9. Germline V gene data show CDR1 as SGHAT and CDR2 as FQDESV (reference sequence). The CDR3 has 16 residues. Libraries were prepared by immunoSEQ multiplex PCR; TCRdb keeps only in-frame clonotypes and omits some of them. In the table there are fewer than 45,000 clones, more than 70% of which are singletons. The source is an adult with an advanced solid tumor such as melanoma, head and neck, liver or kidney cancer. This specimen consisted of CD4+ or CD8+ T cells sorted from blood, obtained in a trial of the OX40 agonist ivuxolimab. V and J are TRBV11-1 and TRBJ2-3, with 8 bases matching TRBD2. CDR3 in amino acids: CASSHPQRGYTDTQYF. CDR3 DNA sequence: TGTGCCAGCAGCCACCCCCAGCGGGGGTACACAGATACGCAGTATTTT.